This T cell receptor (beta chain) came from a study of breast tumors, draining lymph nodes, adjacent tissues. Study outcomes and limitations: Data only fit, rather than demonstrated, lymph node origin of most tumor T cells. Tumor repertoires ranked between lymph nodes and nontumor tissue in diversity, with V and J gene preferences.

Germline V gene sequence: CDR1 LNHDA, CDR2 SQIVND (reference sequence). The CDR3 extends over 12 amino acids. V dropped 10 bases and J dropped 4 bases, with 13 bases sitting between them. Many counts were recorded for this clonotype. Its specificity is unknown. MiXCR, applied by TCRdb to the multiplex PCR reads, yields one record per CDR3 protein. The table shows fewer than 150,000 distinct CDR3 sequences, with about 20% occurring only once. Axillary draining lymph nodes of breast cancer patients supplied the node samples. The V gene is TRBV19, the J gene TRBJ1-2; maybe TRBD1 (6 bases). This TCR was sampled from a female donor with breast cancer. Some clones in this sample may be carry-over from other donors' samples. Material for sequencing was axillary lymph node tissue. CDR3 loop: CATSGGSYGYTF. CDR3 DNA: TGTGCCACCTCCGGGGGCAGCTATGGCTACACCTTC. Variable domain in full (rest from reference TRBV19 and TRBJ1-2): DGGITQSPKYLFRKEGQNVTLSCEQNLNHDAMYWYRQDPGQGLRLIYYSQIVNDFQKGDIAEGYSVSREKKESFPLTVTSAQKNPTAFYLCATSGGSYGYTFGSGTRLTVV.